This T cell receptor beta chain was obtained from a study of blood T cell repertoires in COVID-19. This CDR3 spans 13 amino acids. V lost 6 bases and J 1 base, leaving 9 bases between the germline ends. Assay: immunoSEQ multiplex PCR; the TCRdb copy retains only in-frame clones and omits some. The sample holds fewer than 250,000 clones, about 90% seen once. Each participant's cohort was designated according to participant-reported clinical history. The V and J genes are TRBV12-3 or TRBV12-4 and TRBJ1-1; D is ambiguous. The sequence came from a young man who had recovered from COVID-19. Sequencing was done on a sample of PBMCs or T cells enriched from blood (not recorded which). In DNA, the CDR3 is TGTGCCAGCAGGTTGGCATGGAACACTGAAGCTTTCTTT. Translation gives CASRLAWNTEAFF.